This entry concerns a single TCR beta chain. Its specificity is unknown. These data originate in a study of cytomegalovirus exposure and HLA in healthy donors. Study findings and constraints: In a later analysis, several top co-occurrence clusters appeared linked to parvovirus B19, influenza, CMV and Epstein-Barr virus. There was a cluster of highly shared sequence variants that was likely a sequencing artifact. Most TCR sequences proved rare, with some public TCRs found in many donors.

It was with 60 Vbeta and 13 Jbeta primers that the PCR ran. Measured with immunoSEQ multiplex PCR; TCRdb has only the in-frame clones, and not every one. The sample's table shows 60,000 to 70,000 clones. V lost 5 bases and J lost 1, with 11 bases in between. This CDR3 is built from 15 residues. Germline loops: CDR1 MNHEY, CDR2 SVGAGI. Sequenced input: PBMCs. The clonotype originates from a boy younger than 18 in good health and CMV-seronegative. V is TRBV6-5 and J is TRBJ2-2; perhaps TRBD1 as D (6 bases). The CDR3 spells CASSIGTLNTGELFF. DNA for the CDR3: TGTGCCAGCAGTATCGGGACACTGAACACCGGGGAGCTGTTTTTT.